This T cell receptor (beta chain) appears in the sequencing data of a study of response to subunit inactivated influenza vaccine. Findings and limits, study-wide: Each seasonal influenza vaccination recruits few new T cells, the authors suggested.

This CDR3 has 17 residues. CDR1 SSHAT and CDR2 FNYEAQ come from the germline V gene (reference sequence). Only one count was recorded for this clonotype. The antigen remains undetermined. A junction boundary mismatches the germline segment, possibly from a read error. MiXCR, run by TCRdb on the RT-PCR reads, gives a single entry per CDR3 protein. The top ten hold under 3.5% of the sample, which has approximately 500,000 distinct CDR3 sequences, 20% to 25% seen once. These records were also assigned to another study, of T cells expressing NK-cell markers. That source notes: The authors made TCR beta cDNA libraries by 5'RACE template switching. This switching added a universal primer site and UMIs. Researchers report these clonotypes also headed the CD3+CD56-NKG2C+ fraction in a handful of donors. It was still unclear whether expanded NKG2C+ T cell clones were HCMV specific.

The chain joins TRBV7-7 to TRBJ2-5; TRBD1 matches at 12 bases. The sample consisted of CD4+ T cells sorted from PBMCs, taken roughly 13 days after vaccination. The TCR originated in a man over 45 who received an inactivated influenza vaccine. CDR3 in amino acids: CASSSLAGTGGFETQYF. For the CDR3, the DNA is TGTGCTAGCAGCTCGCTAGCGGGGACAGGGGGCTTCGAGACCCAGTACTTC.